Listed here are 9 T cell receptor beta chains from one sample, sequenced in a study of graft-versus-host responses after intestinal transplantation. For these TCRs, the target antigens are not known. Assay used: immunoSEQ multiplex PCR; TCRdb lists only in-frame clones, some missing. The table has about 86,000 clones, roughly 90% seen once. Sequenced here: unstimulated CD8+ T cells sorted from spleen or lymph node cells, sampled before intestinal transplant. These receptors came from a human donor who received an intestinal transplant.

This sequence joins TRBV4-1 and TRBJ2-7; possibly TRBD1 for D (5 bases). The CDR3 runs 14 residues. CDR1 and CDR2 (germline): MGHRA, YSYEKL. Trimming stripped 0 bases from V and 4 bases from J, with 10 bases between. The DNA of the CDR3 is TGCGCCAGCAGCCAAGACAGGGTCGGATACGAGCAGTACTTC. Translation: CASSQDRVGYEQYF.

V is TRBV28 and J is TRBJ2-7, with D uncertain. The CDR3 is made up of 11 amino acids. Germline loops: CDR1 MDHEN, CDR2 SYDVKM. V lost 4 bases and J 5 bases, leaving 6 bases between the germline ends. CDR3 sequence reads: CASSYQDEQYF. CDR3 DNA sequence: TGTGCCAGCAGTTATCAGGACGAGCAGTACTTC.

The chain employs TRBV2 and TRBJ1-2, with TRBD1 matching 9 bases. Germline V gene lookup returns CDR1 SNHLY and CDR2 FYNNEI. The J segment lost 4 bases and the V segment lost 7 bases, leaving 10 bases of the junction unmatched. The CDR3 runs 15 residues. For the CDR3, the DNA is TGTGCCAGCATTAACAGGGGGCTTGCGAGCTATGGCTACACCTTC. It is translated as CASINRGLASYGYTF.

This chain joins TRBV4-1 and TRBJ2-7; 7 bases agree with TRBD2. Looked up from germline, CDR1 is MGHRA and CDR2 is YSYEKL. The CDR3 totals 14 residues. Trimming at V came to 4 bases and at J to 5 bases, leaving 8 bases not matched to a gene. DNA for the CDR3: TGCGCCAGCAGCCGGGCGGGAGCAGTTGACGAGCAGTACTTC. Translation gives CASSRAGAVDEQYF.

The chain links TRBV7-9 to TRBJ1-2; the match to TRBD1 covers 8 bases. Looked up from germline, CDR1 is SEHNR and CDR2 is FQNEAQ (reference sequence). The CDR3 loop spans 15 amino acids. J lost 3 bases, V lost 5 bases, and 8 bases had no gene match. The CDR3 nucleotides are TGTGCCAGCAGCATTCCGGGACAGGACTACTATGGCTACACCTTC. Its translation is CASSIPGQDYYGYTF.

This chain links TRBV6-1 with TRBJ1-6; 7 bases align to TRBD1. CDR1 is MNHNS and CDR2 is SASEGT in the germline V gene. The trim removed 4 bases at V and 9 bases at J, leaving 0 bases unmatched. CDR3 size: 12 residues. CDR3 nucleotide sequence: TGTGCCAGCAGTGCAGGGGGTTCACCCCTCCACTTT. Translation gives CASSAGGSPLHF.

This chain links TRBV5-1 with TRBJ2-5, with 8 bases identical to TRBD1. CDR1 is SGHRS and CDR2 is YFSETQ in the germline V gene. V lost 5 bases, J lost 5 bases, and 2 bases stayed unmatched. This CDR3 has 12 residues. The CDR3 loop is CASRRTGETQYF. The DNA for the CDR3 is TGCGCCAGCAGACGGACAGGGGAGACCCAGTACTTC.

The chain uses TRBV6-5 and TRBJ2-2; 10 nucleotides align to TRBD2. Germline CDR1 MNHEY, CDR2 SVGAGI. V shed 1 base and J 7 bases; nucleotides not matched to a gene: 3. There are 15 residues in the CDR3. CDR3 region: CASSYWTSGSGELFF. DNA for the CDR3: TGTGCCAGCAGTTACTGGACTAGCGGTAGCGGGGAGCTGTTTTTT.

J is TRBJ2-2 and V is TRBV6-6; D gene ambiguous. CDR1 is MNHNY and CDR2 is SVGAGI in the germline V gene (reference sequence). V was cut by 2 bases and J by 8 bases, with 9 bases left in between. The CDR3 is 13 residues long. The CDR3, as DNA: TGTGCCAGCAGTTACCATACAACAGGGGAGCTGTTTTTT. Protein product: CASSYHTTGELFF.